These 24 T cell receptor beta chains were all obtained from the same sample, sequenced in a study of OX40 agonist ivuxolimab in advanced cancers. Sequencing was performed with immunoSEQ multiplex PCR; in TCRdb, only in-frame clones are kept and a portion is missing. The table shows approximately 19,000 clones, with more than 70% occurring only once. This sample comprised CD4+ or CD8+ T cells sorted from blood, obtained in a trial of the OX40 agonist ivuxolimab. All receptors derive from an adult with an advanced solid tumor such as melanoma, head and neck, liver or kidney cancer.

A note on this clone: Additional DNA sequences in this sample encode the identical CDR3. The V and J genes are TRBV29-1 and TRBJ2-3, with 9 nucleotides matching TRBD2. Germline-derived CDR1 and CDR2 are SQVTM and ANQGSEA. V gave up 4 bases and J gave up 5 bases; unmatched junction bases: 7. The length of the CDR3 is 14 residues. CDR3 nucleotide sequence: TGCAGCGTTGGGGCGGGAGGGGGGGGAGATACGCAGTATTTT. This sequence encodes CSVGAGGGGDTQYF.

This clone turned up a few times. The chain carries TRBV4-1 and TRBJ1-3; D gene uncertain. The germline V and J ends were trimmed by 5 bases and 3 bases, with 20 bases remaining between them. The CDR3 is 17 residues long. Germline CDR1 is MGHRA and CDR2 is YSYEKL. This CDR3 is CASSSKIAESYGNTIYF. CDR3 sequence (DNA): TGCGCCAGCAGCTCAAAAATAGCGGAGAGCTATGGAAACACCATATATTTT.

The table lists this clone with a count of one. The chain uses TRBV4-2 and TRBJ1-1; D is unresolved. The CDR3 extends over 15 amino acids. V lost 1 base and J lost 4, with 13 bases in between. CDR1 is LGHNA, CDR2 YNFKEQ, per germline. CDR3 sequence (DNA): TGTGCCAGCAGCCAAGGATTAGGAGGGATCACTGAAGCTTTCTTT. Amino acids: CASSQGLGGITEAFF.

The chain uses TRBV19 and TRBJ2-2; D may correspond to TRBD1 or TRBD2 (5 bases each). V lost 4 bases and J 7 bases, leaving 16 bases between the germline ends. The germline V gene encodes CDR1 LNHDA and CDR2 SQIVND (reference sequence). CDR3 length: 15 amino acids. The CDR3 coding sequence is TGTGCCAGTAGTACCCAGAGGGGCGTGGACGGGGAGCTGTTTTTT. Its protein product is CASSTQRGVDGELFF.

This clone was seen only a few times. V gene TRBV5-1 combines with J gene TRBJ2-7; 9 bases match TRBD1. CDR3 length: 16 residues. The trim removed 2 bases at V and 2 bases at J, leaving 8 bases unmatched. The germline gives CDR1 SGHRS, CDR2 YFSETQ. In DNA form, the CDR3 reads TGCGCCAGCAGCTTAAGTATGGACAGGGGAGCCTACGAGCAGTACTTC. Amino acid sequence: CASSLSMDRGAYEQYF.

CDR3 sequence: CASSQVQSSNEKLFF. As DNA, the CDR3 is TGTGCCAGCAGCCAAGTTCAGAGTTCTAATGAAAAACTGTTTTTT. J is TRBJ1-4 and V is TRBV4-2; no definite D call. CDR3 size: 15 residues. The germline V gene has CDR1 LGHNA and CDR2 YNFKEQ. V lost 1 base, J lost 3 bases, and 9 bases lay in between.

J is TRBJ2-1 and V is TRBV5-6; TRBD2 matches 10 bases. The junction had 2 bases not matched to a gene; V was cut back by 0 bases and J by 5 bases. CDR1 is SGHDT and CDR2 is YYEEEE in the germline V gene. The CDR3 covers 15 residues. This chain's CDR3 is CASSLETSGHNEQFF. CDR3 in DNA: TGTGCCAGCAGCTTGGAGACTAGCGGGCACAATGAGCAGTTCTTC.

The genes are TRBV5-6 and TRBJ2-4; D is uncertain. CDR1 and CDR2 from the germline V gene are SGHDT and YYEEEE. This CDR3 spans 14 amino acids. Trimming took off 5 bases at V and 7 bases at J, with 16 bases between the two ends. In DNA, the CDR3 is TGTGCCAGCAGGTCGGTGGGCAGTTTGAACATTCAGTACTTC. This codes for CASRSVGSLNIQYF.

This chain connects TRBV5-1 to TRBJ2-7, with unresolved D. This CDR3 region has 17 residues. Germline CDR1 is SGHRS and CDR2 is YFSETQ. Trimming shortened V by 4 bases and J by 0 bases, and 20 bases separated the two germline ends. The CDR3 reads CASSPQVARKSSYEQYF. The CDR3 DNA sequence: TGCGCCAGCAGCCCCCAGGTCGCGCGGAAGAGCTCCTACGAGCAGTACTTC.

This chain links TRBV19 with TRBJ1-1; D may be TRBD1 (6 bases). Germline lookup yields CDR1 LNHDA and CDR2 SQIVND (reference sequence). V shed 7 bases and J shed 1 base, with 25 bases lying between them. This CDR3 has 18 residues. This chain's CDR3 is CASTLEGVGGLGNTEAFF. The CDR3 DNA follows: TGTGCCAGTACCCTCGAGGGGGTAGGGGGTCTCGGGAACACTGAAGCTTTCTTT.

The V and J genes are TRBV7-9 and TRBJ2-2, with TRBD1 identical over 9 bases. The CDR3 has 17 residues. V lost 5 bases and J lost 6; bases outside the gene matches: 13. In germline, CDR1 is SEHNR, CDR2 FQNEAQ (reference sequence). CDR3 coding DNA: TGTGCCAGCAGCCACGCCGGGACAGGGACAGGGTCCGGGGAGCTGTTTTTT. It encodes CASSHAGTGTGSGELFF. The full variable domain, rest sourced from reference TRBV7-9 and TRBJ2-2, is DTGVSQNPRHKITKRGQNVTFRCDPISEHNRLYWYRQTLGQGPEFLTYFQNEAQLEKSRLLSDRFSAERPKGSFSTLEIQRTEQGDSAMYLCASSHAGTGTGSGELFFGEGSRLTVL.

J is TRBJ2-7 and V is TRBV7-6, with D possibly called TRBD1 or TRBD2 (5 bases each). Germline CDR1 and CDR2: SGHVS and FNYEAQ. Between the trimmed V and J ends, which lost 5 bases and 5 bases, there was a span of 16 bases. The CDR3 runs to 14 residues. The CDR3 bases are TGTGCCAGCAGCCCTACCAGAGGGGTCGACGAGCAGTACTTC. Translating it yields CASSPTRGVDEQYF.

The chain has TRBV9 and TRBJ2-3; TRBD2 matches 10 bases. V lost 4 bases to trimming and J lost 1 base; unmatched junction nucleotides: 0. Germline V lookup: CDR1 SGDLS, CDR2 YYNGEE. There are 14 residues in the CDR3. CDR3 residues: CASSLAGGTDTQYF. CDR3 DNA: TGTGCCAGCAGCCTAGCGGGGGGCACAGATACGCAGTATTTT. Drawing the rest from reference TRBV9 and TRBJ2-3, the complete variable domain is DSGVTQTPKHLITATGQRVTLRCSPRSGDLSVYWYQQSLDQGLQFLIQYYNGEERAKGNILERFSAQQFPDLHSELNLSSLELGDSALYFCASSLAGGTDTQYFGPGTRLTVL.

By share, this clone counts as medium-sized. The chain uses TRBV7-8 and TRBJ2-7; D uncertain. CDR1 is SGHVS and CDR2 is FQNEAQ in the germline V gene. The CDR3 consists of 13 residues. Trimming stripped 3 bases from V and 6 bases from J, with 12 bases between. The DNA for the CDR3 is TGTGCCAGCAGCTTGGCCGGATCTCGCGAGCAGTACTTC. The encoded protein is CASSLAGSREQYF.

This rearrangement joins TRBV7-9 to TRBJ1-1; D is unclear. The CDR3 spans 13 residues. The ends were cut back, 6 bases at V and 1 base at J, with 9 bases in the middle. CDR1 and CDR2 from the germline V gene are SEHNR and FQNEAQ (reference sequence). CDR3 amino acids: CASRTGSNTEAFF. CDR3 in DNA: TGTGCCAGCAGGACGGGGTCGAACACTGAAGCTTTCTTT.

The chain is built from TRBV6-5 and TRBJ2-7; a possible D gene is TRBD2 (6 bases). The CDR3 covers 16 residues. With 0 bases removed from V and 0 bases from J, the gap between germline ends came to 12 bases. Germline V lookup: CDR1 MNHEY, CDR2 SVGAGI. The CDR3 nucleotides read TGTGCCAGCAGTTACTCAAGTGGGAGGCGCTCCTACGAGCAGTACTTC. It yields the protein CASSYSSGRRSYEQYF.

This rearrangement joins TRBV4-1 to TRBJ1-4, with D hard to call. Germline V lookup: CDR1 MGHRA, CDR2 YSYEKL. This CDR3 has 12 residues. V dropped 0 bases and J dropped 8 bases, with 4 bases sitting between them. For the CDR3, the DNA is TGCGCCAGCAGCCAAGATAGCGAAAAACTGTTTTTT. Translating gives CASSQDSEKLFF.

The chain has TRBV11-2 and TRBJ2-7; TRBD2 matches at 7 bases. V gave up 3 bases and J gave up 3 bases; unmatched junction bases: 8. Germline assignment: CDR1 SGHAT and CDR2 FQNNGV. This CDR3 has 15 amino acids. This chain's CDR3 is CASSLDAGDSYEQYF. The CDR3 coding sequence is TGTGCCAGCAGCTTGGACGCGGGAGACAGCTACGAGCAGTACTTC.

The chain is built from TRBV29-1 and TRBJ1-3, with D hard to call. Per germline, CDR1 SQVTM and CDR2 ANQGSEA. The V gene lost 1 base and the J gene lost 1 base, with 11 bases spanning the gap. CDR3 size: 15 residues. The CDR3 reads CSVEGPGGSGNTIYF. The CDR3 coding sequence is TGCAGCGTTGAAGGCCCAGGAGGGTCTGGAAACACCATATATTTT.

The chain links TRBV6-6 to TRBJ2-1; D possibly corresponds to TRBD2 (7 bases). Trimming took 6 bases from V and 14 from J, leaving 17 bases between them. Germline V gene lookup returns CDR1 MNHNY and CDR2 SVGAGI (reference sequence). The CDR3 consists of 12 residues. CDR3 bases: TGTGCCAGCAGCCGCGGGGAGGGGGGTGAGTTCTTC. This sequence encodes CASSRGEGGEFF.

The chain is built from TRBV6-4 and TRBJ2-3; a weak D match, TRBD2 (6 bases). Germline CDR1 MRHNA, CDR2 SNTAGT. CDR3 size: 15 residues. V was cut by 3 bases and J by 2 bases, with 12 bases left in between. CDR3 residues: CASSEGGTSTDTQYF. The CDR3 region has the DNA TGTGCCAGCAGTGAGGGCGGGACTTCCACAGATACGCAGTATTTT.

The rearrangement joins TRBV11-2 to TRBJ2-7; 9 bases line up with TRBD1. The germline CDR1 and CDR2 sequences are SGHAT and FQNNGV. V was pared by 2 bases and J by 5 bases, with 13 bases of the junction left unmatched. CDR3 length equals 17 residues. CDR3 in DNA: TGTGCCAGCAGCTTACTTAATCTTCGGACAGGGGACCACGAGCAGTACTTC. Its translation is CASSLLNLRTGDHEQYF.

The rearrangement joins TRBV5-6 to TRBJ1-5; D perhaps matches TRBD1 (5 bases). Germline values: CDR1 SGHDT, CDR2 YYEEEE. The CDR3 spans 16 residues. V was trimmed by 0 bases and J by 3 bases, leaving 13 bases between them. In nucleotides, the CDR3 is TGTGCCAGCAGCTTGGGCGCAGGGTCGTCCAATCAGCCCCAGCATTTT. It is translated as CASSLGAGSSNQPQHF.

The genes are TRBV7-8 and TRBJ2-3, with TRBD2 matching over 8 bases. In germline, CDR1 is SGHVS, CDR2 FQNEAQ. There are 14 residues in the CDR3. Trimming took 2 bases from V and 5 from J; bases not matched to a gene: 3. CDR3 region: CASSLLGRGDTQYF. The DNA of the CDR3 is TGTGCCAGCAGCTTACTCGGGAGGGGAGATACGCAGTATTTT.